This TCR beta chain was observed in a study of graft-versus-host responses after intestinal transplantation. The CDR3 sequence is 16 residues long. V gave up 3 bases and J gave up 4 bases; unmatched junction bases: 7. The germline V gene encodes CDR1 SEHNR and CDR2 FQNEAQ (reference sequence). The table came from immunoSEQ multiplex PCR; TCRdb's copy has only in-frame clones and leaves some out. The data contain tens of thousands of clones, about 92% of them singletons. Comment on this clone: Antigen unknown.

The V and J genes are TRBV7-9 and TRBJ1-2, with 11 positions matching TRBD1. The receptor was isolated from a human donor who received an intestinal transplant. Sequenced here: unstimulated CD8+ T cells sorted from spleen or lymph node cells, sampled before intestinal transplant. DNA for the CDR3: TGTGCCAGCAGCTTGCCTCCGGGACAGGGGGGCTATGGCTACACCTTC. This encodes CASSLPPGQGGYGYTF. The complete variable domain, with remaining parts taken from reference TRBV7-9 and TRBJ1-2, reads DTGVSQNPRHKITKRGQNVTFRCDPISEHNRLYWYRQTLGQGPEFLTYFQNEAQLEKSRLLSDRFSAERPKGSFSTLEIQRTEQGDSAMYLCASSLPPGQGGYGYTFGSGTRLTVV.